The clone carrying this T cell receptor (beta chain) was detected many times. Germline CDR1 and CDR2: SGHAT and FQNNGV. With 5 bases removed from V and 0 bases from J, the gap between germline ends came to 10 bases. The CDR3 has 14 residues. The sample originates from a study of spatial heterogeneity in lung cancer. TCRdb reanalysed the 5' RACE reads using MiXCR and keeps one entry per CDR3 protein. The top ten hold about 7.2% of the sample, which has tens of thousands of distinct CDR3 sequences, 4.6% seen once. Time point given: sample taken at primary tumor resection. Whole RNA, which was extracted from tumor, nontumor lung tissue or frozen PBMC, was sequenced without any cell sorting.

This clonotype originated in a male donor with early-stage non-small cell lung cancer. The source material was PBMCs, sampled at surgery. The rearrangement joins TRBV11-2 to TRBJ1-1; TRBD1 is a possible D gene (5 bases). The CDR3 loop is CASSTGPLNTEAFF. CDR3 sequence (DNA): TGTGCCAGCAGCACAGGACCGTTGAACACTGAAGCTTTCTTT.